A selection of T cell receptor beta chains follows, all from one sample in a study of T cells in Graves' hyperthyroidism and ophthalmopathy. Via MiXCR, TCRdb re-called the multiplex PCR reads, giving one row per CDR3 protein. Seen here are approximately 400,000 distinct CDR3 sequences, roughly 15% observed once, and the top ten hold 15% to 20%. The material sequenced was blood. These receptors all come from a woman under 40 with Graves' ophthalmopathy. The CDR3 runs from the conserved cysteine through the conserved F or W. D genes are given only for firm matches. Rows give clone size only sometimes, using once, few, many, or a class for an expanded clone.

abundance	v_gene	d_gene	j_gene	CDR3aa	CDR3nt
NA	TRBV5-6	NA	TRBJ2-3	CASRTAPEGGEVPGTDTQYF	TGTGCCAGCCGCACGGCACCTGAGGGGGGCGAGGTGCCTGGGACAGATACGCAGTATTTT
NA	TRBV10-1	NA	TRBJ1-3	CASSELPGNTIYF	TGCGCCAGCAGTGAGTTGCCGGGAAACACCATATATTTT
NA	TRBV7-2	TRBD2	TRBJ2-5	CASSLGSGLAGAAGAQYF	TGTGCCAGCAGCTTAGGGTCGGGACTAGCGGGGGCCGCAGGGGCCCAGTACTTC
few	TRBV27	NA	TRBJ1-4	CASSFGNPGKLFF	TGTGCCAGCAGTTTTGGTAATCCCGGAAAACTGTTTTTT
NA	TRBV7-9	NA	TRBJ1-3	CASSFQLPEVPISGNTIYF	TGTGCCAGCAGCTTCCAGCTCCCTGAGGTCCCAATTTCTGGAAACACCATATATTTT
few	TRBV20-1	NA	TRBJ2-1	CSARGAKQGSFYEQFF	TGCAGTGCTAGAGGAGCTAAACAGGGTTCATTTTATGAGCAGTTCTTC
NA	TRBV19	TRBD1	TRBJ2-6	CASKVTGNPGANVLTF	TGTGCCAGTAAGGTGACAGGGAACCCTGGGGCCAACGTCCTGACTTTC
many	TRBV20-1	TRBD1	TRBJ2-3	CSARGGTGLDTQYF	TGCAGTGCTAGAGGTGGGACAGGGCTAGATACGCAGTATTTT
many	TRBV20-1	NA	TRBJ2-5	CSARDKVETQYF	TGCAGTGCTAGAGATAAGGTGGAGACCCAGTACTTC
many	TRBV2	NA	TRBJ1-6	CASSEDQSPRSPLHF	TGTGCCAGCAGTGAGGACCAAAGTCCTCGTTCACCCCTCCACTTT
few	TRBV4-1	TRBD2	TRBJ2-3	CASSQPGLAGGHGTDTQYF	TGCGCCAGCAGCCAACCGGGACTAGCGGGGGGGCACGGCACAGATACGCAGTATTTT
many	TRBV11-2	TRBD2	TRBJ2-5	CASSPRGLAGGPIQETQYF	TGTGCCAGCAGCCCGAGAGGACTAGCGGGGGGCCCTATCCAAGAGACCCAGTACTTC
NA	TRBV7-9	TRBD2	TRBJ2-1	CASSFFAGGPSEQFF	TGTGCCAGCAGCTTTTTCGCGGGGGGCCCCAGTGAGCAGTTCTTC